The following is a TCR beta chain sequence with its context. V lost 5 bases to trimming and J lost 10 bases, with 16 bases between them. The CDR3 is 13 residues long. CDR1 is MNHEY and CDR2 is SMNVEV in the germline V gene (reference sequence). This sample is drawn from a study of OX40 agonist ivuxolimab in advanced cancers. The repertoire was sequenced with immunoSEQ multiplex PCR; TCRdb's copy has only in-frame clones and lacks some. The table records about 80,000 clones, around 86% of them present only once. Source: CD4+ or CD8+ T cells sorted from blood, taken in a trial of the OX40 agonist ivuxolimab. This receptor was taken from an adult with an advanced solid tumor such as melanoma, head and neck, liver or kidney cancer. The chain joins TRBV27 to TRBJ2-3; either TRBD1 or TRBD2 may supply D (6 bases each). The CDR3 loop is CASSITGRLAQYF. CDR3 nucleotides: TGTGCCAGCAGTATCACAGGGAGGTTAGCGCAGTATTTT.